This passage covers 15 T cell receptor beta chains from one sample sequenced in a study of preoperative IRX-2 immunotherapy in early breast cancer. Only in-frame clones appear in the TCRdb table, and some are missing; sequencing was by immunoSEQ multiplex PCR. This table holds about 23,000 clones, approximately 95% found once. Treatment denoted: preoperative locoregional IRX-2 cytokine immunotherapy. Sequenced material: tumor tissue, taken after IRX-2 immunotherapy. Receptors originate from a human donor with breast cancer.

V and J are TRBV27 and TRBJ1-5; 12 bases agree with TRBD1. This CDR3 spans 15 amino acids. V was pared by 5 bases and J by 6 bases, with 5 bases of the junction left unmatched. CDR1 is MNHEY and CDR2 is SMNVEV in the germline V gene (reference sequence). CDR3 DNA: TGTGCCAGCAGTCTGGGACAGGGGGCCAGTCAGCCCCAGCATTTT. Translated, it gives CASSLGQGASQPQHF.

The V and J genes are TRBV4-2 and TRBJ2-2; TRBD2 matches at 11 bases. The CDR3 sequence is 16 residues long. With 0 bases clipped from V and 5 bases from J, the junction kept 2 bases outside the gene matches. Germline CDR1 is LGHNA and CDR2 is YNFKEQ. The CDR3 DNA is TGTGCCAGCAGCCAAGATAGCGGGGGGGAGACCGGGGAGCTGTTTTTT. It translates to CASSQDSGGETGELFF.

The rearrangement uses TRBV29-1 and TRBJ1-4, with TRBD1 matching over 8 bases. There are 13 residues in the CDR3. V lost 7 bases to trimming and J lost 7 bases; unmatched junction nucleotides: 8. Germline loops: CDR1 SQVTM, CDR2 ANQGSEA. The CDR3 reads CSAQGQGAEKLFF. In DNA, the CDR3 is TGCAGCGCTCAAGGACAGGGAGCTGAAAAACTGTTTTTT.

This chain connects TRBV6-5 to TRBJ1-5; no reliable D call. CDR1 is MNHEY, CDR2 SVGAGI, per germline. Trimming took 8 bases from V and 2 from J, leaving 7 bases between them. The length of the CDR3 is 12 residues. The CDR3 region has the DNA TGTGCCAGCCGGAGGGGCAATCAGCCCCAGCATTTT. Residues: CASRRGNQPQHF.

V gene TRBV12-5 combines with J gene TRBJ2-1; D not resolved. CDR3 length: 14 residues. Germline lookup yields CDR1 LGHNT and CDR2 FRNRAP. V was shortened by 2 bases and J by 4 bases, with 9 bases between the two germline ends. Here the CDR3 DNA reads TGTGCTAGTGGTTTGAGTAATGATTACAATGAGCAGTTCTTC. Protein sequence: CASGLSNDYNEQFF.

This chain links TRBV18 with TRBJ2-5; 9 bases agree with TRBD2. The germline gives CDR1 KGHSH, CDR2 LQKENI. The V segment lost 5 bases and the J segment 10 bases; nucleotides outside the gene matches: 14. This CDR3 is 15 amino acids long. The CDR3 sequence is CASSAPGTSPRDQYF. CDR3 bases: TGTGCCAGCTCAGCCCCCGGGACTAGCCCTCGCGACCAGTACTTC.

This chain joins TRBV19 and TRBJ2-7; no clear D gene. The CDR3 runs to 15 residues. Trimming removed 6 bases at V and 6 bases at J, with 21 bases between. Germline lookup yields CDR1 LNHDA and CDR2 SQIVND (reference sequence). CDR3 amino acids: CASRQYGRSTGEQYF. The CDR3 region has the DNA TGTGCCAGTAGGCAATACGGACGGAGTACGGGCGAGCAGTACTTC.

The V and J genes are TRBV9 and TRBJ1-2, with D possibly being TRBD1 (5 bases). CDR1 and CDR2 (germline): SGDLS, YYNGEE. The CDR3 runs to 15 residues. Trimming left V 4 bases short and J 4 bases short, with 17 bases between. DNA of the CDR3: TGTGCCAGCAGCCCCGAGGGGCAGGGTGTCTATGGCTACACCTTC. It is translated as CASSPEGQGVYGYTF.

CDR3 coding DNA: TGTGCCAGCAGCTTAGCACCCCAGGGGATCAGCTCCTACAATGAGCAGTTCTTC. This translates into CASSLAPQGISSYNEQFF. The chain couples TRBV7-2 to TRBJ2-1; TRBD1 is a possible D gene (6 bases). Trimming pared 0 bases from V and 0 bases from J, leaving 15 bases between. The V gene's germline CDR1 is SGHTA and CDR2 FQGNSA. The CDR3 is 18 residues long.

This rearrangement joins TRBV9 to TRBJ1-6; no definite D call. V was shortened by 0 bases and J by 0 bases, with 10 bases between the two germline ends. The germline V gene has CDR1 SGDLS and CDR2 YYNGEE. CDR3 length: 17 amino acids. CDR3 DNA: TGTGCCAGCAGCGTAGGGAGACAAAGCTCCTATAATTCACCCCTCCACTTT. This sequence encodes CASSVGRQSSYNSPLHF.

V usage is TRBV18 and J usage is TRBJ1-1, with 7 positions matching TRBD1. Trimming cost V 4 bases and J 5 bases; bases outside gene matches: 4. Germline V gene sequence: CDR1 KGHSH, CDR2 LQKENI. The CDR3 covers 13 residues. The CDR3 region is CASSRTGSTEAFF. CDR3 sequence (DNA): TGTGCCAGCTCACGGACAGGATCGACTGAAGCTTTCTTT.

This chain uses TRBV7-8 with TRBJ2-7; 8 bases fit TRBD1. The CDR3 is 15 residues long. Trimming took 0 bases from V and 7 from J; bases not matched to a gene: 8. Per germline, CDR1 SGHVS and CDR2 FQNEAQ. The CDR3 region is CASSLAGRGLGEQYF. The CDR3 DNA follows: TGTGCCAGCAGCTTAGCAGGCAGGGGGCTAGGGGAGCAGTACTTC.

V and J are TRBV9 and TRBJ2-5, with D unclear. Germline assignment: CDR1 SGDLS and CDR2 YYNGEE. V was trimmed by 2 bases and J by 5 bases, leaving 7 bases between them. This CDR3 contains 12 residues. CDR3 sequence (DNA): TGTGCCAGCAGCGTCTCTCCGGAGACCCAGTACTTC. Translating gives CASSVSPETQYF.

The CDR3 loop is CAWREYNEQFF. CDR3 coding DNA: TGTGCCTGGAGGGAATACAATGAGCAGTTCTTC. The J gene is TRBJ2-1, the V gene TRBV30, with D hard to call. V shed 3 bases and J shed 4 bases, with 4 bases lying between them. The CDR3 runs to 11 residues. From germline, CDR1 is GTSNPN and CDR2 SVGIG (reference sequence). The variable domain in full, completed from reference TRBV30 and TRBJ2-1, reads SQTIHQWPATLVQPVGSPLSLECTVEGTSNPNLYWYRQAAGRGLQLLFYSVGIGQISSEVPQNLSASRPQDRQFILSSKKLLLSDSGFYLCAWREYNEQFFGPGTRLTVL.

The rearrangement links TRBV28 to TRBJ2-1; 10 positions agree with TRBD1. V shed 7 bases, J shed 7 bases, and the junction held 4 bases outside the gene matches. CDR1 and CDR2 (germline): MDHEN, SYDVKM. This CDR3 has 13 residues. The CDR3 protein is CASNEDRGNEQFF. For the CDR3, the DNA is TGTGCCAGCAACGAGGACAGGGGGAATGAGCAGTTCTTC.